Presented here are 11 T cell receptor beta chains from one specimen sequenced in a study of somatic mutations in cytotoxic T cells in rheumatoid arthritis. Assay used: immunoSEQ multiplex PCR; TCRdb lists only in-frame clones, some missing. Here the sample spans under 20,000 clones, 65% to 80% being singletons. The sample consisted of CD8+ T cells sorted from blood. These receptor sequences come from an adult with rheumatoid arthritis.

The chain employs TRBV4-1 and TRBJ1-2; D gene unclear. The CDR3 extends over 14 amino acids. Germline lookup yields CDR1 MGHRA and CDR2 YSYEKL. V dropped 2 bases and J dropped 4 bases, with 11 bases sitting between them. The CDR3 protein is CASSQYGEAYGYTF. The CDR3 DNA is TGCGCCAGCAGCCAATATGGGGAGGCCTATGGCTACACCTTC.

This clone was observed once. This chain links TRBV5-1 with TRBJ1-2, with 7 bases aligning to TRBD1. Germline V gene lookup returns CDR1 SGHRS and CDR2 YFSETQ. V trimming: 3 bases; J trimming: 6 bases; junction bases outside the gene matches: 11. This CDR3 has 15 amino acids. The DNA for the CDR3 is TGCGCCAGCAGCTCGGACAGGCCCCCGGTGGATGGCTACACCTTC. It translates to CASSSDRPPVDGYTF. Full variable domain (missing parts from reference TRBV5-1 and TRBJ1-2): KAGVTQTPRYLIKTRGQQVTLSCSPISGHRSVSWYQQTPGQGLQFLFEYFSETQRNKGNFPGRFSGRQFSNSRSEMNVSTLELGDSALYLCASSSDRPPVDGYTFGSGTRLTVV.

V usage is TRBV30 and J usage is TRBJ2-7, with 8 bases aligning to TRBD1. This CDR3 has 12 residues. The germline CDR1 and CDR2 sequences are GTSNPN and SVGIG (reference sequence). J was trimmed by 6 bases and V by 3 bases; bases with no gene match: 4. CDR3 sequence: CAWSQGAGEQYF. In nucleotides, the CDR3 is TGTGCCTGGAGCCAGGGGGCGGGCGAGCAGTACTTC.

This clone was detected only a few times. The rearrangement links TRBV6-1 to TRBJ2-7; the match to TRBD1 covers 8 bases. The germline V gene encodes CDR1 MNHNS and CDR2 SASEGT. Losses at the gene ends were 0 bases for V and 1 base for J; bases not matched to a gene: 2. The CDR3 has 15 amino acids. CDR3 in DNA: TGTGCCAGCAGTGAAGCCGGGACAGGTTCCTACGAGCAGTACTTC. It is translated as CASSEAGTGSYEQYF.

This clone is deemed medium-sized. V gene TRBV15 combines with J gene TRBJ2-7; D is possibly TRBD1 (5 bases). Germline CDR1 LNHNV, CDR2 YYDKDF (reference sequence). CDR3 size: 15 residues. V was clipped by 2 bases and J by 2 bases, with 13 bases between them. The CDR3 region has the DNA TGTGCCACCAGCAGAATGGACAATGGTGCCTACGAGCAGTACTTC. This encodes CATSRMDNGAYEQYF.

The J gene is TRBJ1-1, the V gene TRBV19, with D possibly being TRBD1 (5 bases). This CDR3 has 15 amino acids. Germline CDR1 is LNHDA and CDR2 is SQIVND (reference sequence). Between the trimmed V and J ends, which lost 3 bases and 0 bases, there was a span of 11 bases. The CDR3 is CASSISSGLNTEAFF. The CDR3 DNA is TGTGCCAGTAGTATTTCGTCAGGGTTGAACACTGAAGCTTTCTTT.

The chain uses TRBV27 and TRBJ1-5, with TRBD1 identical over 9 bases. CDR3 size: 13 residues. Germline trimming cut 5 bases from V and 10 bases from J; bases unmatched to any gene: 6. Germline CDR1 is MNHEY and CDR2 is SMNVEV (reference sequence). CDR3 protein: CASSPRTGDPQHF. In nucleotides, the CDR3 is TGTGCCAGCAGTCCGCGGACAGGGGACCCCCAGCATTTT.

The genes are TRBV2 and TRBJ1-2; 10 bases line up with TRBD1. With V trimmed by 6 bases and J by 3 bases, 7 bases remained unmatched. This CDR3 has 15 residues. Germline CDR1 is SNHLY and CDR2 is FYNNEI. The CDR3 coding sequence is TGTGCCAGCAGACCTGACAGGGGGCCATACTATGGCTACACCTTC. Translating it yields CASRPDRGPYYGYTF.

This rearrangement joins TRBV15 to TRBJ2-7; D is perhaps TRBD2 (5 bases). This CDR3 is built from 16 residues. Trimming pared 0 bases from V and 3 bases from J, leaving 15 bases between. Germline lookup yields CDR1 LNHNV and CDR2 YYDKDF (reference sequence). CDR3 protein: CATSRDVFARVYEQYF. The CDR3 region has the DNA TGTGCCACCAGCAGAGATGTTTTCGCGAGGGTCTACGAGCAGTACTTC. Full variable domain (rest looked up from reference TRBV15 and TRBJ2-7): DAMVIQNPRYQVTQFGKPVTLSCSQTLNHNVMYWYQQKSSQAPKLLFHYYDKDFNNEADTPDNFQSRRPNTSFCFLDIRSPGLGDTAMYLCATSRDVFARVYEQYFGPGTRLTVT.

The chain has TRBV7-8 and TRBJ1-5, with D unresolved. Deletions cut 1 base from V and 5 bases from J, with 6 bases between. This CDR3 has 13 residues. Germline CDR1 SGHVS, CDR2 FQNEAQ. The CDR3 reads CASSLGGDQPQHF. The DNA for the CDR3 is TGTGCCAGCAGCTTAGGTGGGGATCAGCCCCAGCATTTT.

CDR3 loop: CASSGGQGPNEKLFF. The CDR3 DNA is TGTGCCAGCAGTGGAGGACAGGGCCCTAATGAAAAACTGTTTTTT. V is TRBV6-1 and J is TRBJ1-4; 8 bases fit TRBD1. V dropped 4 bases and J dropped 3; count of bases not matched to a gene: 4. The CDR3 sequence is 15 residues long. Germline CDR1 and CDR2: MNHNS and SASEGT.